Listed here are 30 T cell receptor beta chains from one sample, sequenced in a study of STAT3 mutations in large granular lymphocyte leukemia. Findings and caveats of the study: Every T-cell large granular lymphocyte leukemia patient had at least one immunodominant TCR beta clonotype.

Profiling relied on immunoSEQ multiplex PCR, and the TCRdb table lists in-frame clones only, not all of them. The sample carries approximately 1,500 clones, just under 60% recorded once. The antigens of these receptors remain unknown. The sequenced sample was peripheral blood mononuclear cells. All receptors come from a woman between 65 and 79 years old with T-cell large granular lymphocyte leukemia. Some clones in this sample may be carry-over from other donors' samples.

This chain uses TRBV27 with TRBJ1-2; D unclear. The CDR3 is 13 residues long. Trimming removed 4 bases at V and 4 bases at J, with 10 bases between. Germline V gene lookup returns CDR1 MNHEY and CDR2 SMNVEV (reference sequence). The CDR3 nucleotides read TGTGCCAGCAGTTCTCACAGCTTCTATGGCTACACCTTC. Its translation: CASSSHSFYGYTF.

The chain couples TRBV5-1 to TRBJ1-4, with a weak D call TRBD1 (5 bases). Germline V lookup: CDR1 SGHRS, CDR2 YFSETQ. The CDR3 extends over 15 amino acids. The V end lost 7 bases, the J end lost 2 bases, and 15 bases lay between the germline ends. CDR3 bases: TGCGCCAGCTCCTTCCAGGGAGCTACTAATGAAAAACTGTTTTTT. Translated: CASSFQGATNEKLFF.

This clone was counted a few times. The chain is built from TRBV12-5 and TRBJ1-1, with 10 bases fitting TRBD1. Germline values: CDR1 LGHNT, CDR2 FRNRAP. The CDR3 extends over 14 amino acids. V shed 6 bases and J 3 bases; nucleotides not matched to a gene: 4. The CDR3 DNA is TGTGCTAGTGGCCGGGGGACAGGGGACACTGAAGCTTTCTTT. Translated: CASGRGTGDTEAFF.

The rearrangement joins TRBV5-1 to TRBJ2-7; D call uncertain. CDR1 is SGHRS and CDR2 is YFSETQ in the germline V gene. V gave up 0 bases and J gave up 2 bases, with 18 bases separating them. The CDR3 length is 17 residues. The CDR3 sequence is CASSLGLARGSPYEQYF. The DNA for the CDR3 is TGCGCCAGCAGCTTGGGTCTTGCTCGCGGATCCCCCTACGAGCAGTACTTC. The full variable domain, completed using reference TRBV5-1 and TRBJ2-7, is KAGVTQTPRYLIKTRGQQVTLSCSPISGHRSVSWYQQTPGQGLQFLFEYFSETQRNKGNFPGRFSGRQFSNSRSEMNVSTLELGDSALYLCASSLGLARGSPYEQYFGPGTRLTVT.

The V call is TRBV5-4, the J call TRBJ2-5; TRBD1 aligns across 8 bases. Trimming took 0 bases from V and 5 from J; bases not matched to a gene: 6. Germline V gene lookup returns CDR1 SGHNT and CDR2 YYREEE (reference sequence). This CDR3 contains 15 residues. The DNA of the CDR3 is TGTGCCAGCAGCTTGGCTGGCAGGGGGCAGGAGACCCAGTACTTC. It is translated as CASSLAGRGQETQYF. The complete variable domain, with remaining parts taken from reference TRBV5-4 and TRBJ2-5, reads ETGVTQSPTHLIKTRGQQVTLRCSSQSGHNTVSWYQQALGQGPQFIFQYYREEENGRGNFPPRFSGLQFPNYSSELNVNALELDDSALYLCASSLAGRGQETQYFGPGTRLLVL.

Only one count was recorded for this clone. CDR3 sequence (DNA): TGTGCCTGGAGTGTACGTCGCGAGACCCAGTACTTC. Encoded protein: CAWSVRRETQYF. V gene TRBV30 combines with J gene TRBJ2-5; D unresolved. With 0 bases removed from V and 5 bases from J, the gap between germline ends came to 7 bases. The CDR3 loop spans 12 amino acids. Germline lookup yields CDR1 GTSNPN and CDR2 SVGIG (reference sequence). The whole variable domain, remainder taken from reference TRBV30 and TRBJ2-5, is SQTIHQWPATLVQPVGSPLSLECTVEGTSNPNLYWYRQAAGRGLQLLFYSVGIGQISSEVPQNLSASRPQDRQFILSSKKLLLSDSGFYLCAWSVRRETQYFGPGTRLLVL.

The chain links TRBV5-4 to TRBJ2-5; D uncertain. This CDR3 comprises 14 residues. V dropped 4 bases and J dropped 1 base, with 11 bases sitting between them. In germline, CDR1 is SGHNT, CDR2 YYREEE (reference sequence). The CDR3 nucleotides read TGTGCCAGCAGCCCTCAGAGAGCCCAAGAGACCCAGTACTTC. It encodes CASSPQRAQETQYF.

This chain uses TRBV5-4 with TRBJ2-4; D not resolved. Germline V lookup: CDR1 SGHNT, CDR2 YYREEE (reference sequence). This CDR3 contains 13 residues. V was pared by 3 bases and J by 6 bases, with 10 bases between. CDR3 protein: CASSSEGRNIQYF. Here the CDR3 DNA reads TGTGCCAGCAGCTCCGAAGGCAGAAACATTCAGTACTTC.

The chain couples TRBV7-2 to TRBJ2-1; 9 bases align to TRBD2. The CDR3 is 16 residues long. V lost 5 bases, J lost 4 bases, and 9 bases stayed unmatched. Looked up from germline, CDR1 is SGHTA and CDR2 is FQGNSA. In DNA form, the CDR3 reads TGTGCCAGCAGCCCAGTAAGACTAGCGGTTTACAATGAGCAGTTCTTC. Translated, it gives CASSPVRLAVYNEQFF.

CDR3 nucleotides: TGTGCCAGCAGCCAAGATTTCGTGGGTACAGATACGCAGTATTTT. Protein: CASSQDFVGTDTQYF. The J gene is TRBJ2-3, the V gene TRBV14, with D hard to call. The CDR3 loop spans 15 amino acids. From germline, CDR1 is SGHDN and CDR2 FVKESK. Trimming removed 0 bases from V and 3 bases from J, with 10 bases in between.

The chain is built from TRBV5-5 and TRBJ2-7; 12 nucleotides align to TRBD1. In germline, CDR1 is SGHKS, CDR2 YYEKEE (reference sequence). The CDR3 has 15 residues. V shed 4 bases, J shed 5 bases, and the junction held 7 bases outside the gene matches. The CDR3 coding sequence is TGTGCCAGCAGCAGCCCCGGGACAGGGGGCCACGAGCAGTACTTC. Translating it yields CASSSPGTGGHEQYF.

The V gene is TRBV4-1, the J gene TRBJ1-3; no firm D call. V dropped 9 bases and J dropped 0 bases, with 12 bases sitting between them. The V gene's germline CDR1 is MGHRA and CDR2 YSYEKL. CDR3 size: 14 residues. The CDR3 nucleotides are TGCGCCAGTACTCCCCTTGGCTCTGGAAACACCATATATTTT. Translating it yields CASTPLGSGNTIYF.

This clone qualifies as medium-sized (0.01 to 0.1%). The chain carries TRBV27 and TRBJ2-7; D is uncertain. Germline-derived CDR1 and CDR2 are MNHEY and SMNVEV (reference sequence). The CDR3 covers 13 residues. Trimming left V 6 bases short and J 0 bases short, with 9 bases between. The CDR3 is CASRPSSSYEQYF. As DNA, the CDR3 is TGTGCCAGCAGGCCATCGAGCTCCTACGAGCAGTACTTC.

The gene calls are TRBV18 and TRBJ2-3, with D possibly matching TRBD1 (6 bases). Germline-derived CDR1 and CDR2 are KGHSH and LQKENI. The CDR3 is 15 amino acids. The germline V and J ends were trimmed by 3 bases and 2 bases, with 12 bases remaining between them. CDR3 bases: TGTGCCAGCTCACCGGCCGGGACAAACACAGATACGCAGTATTTT. This sequence encodes CASSPAGTNTDTQYF.

The chain combines TRBV7-9 with TRBJ2-5, with 7 nucleotides matching TRBD2. Germline-derived CDR1 and CDR2 are SEHNR and FQNEAQ (reference sequence). The V gene end was trimmed by 3 bases and the J gene end by 4 bases; junction bases not matched to a gene: 2. This CDR3 has 13 amino acids. CDR3 nucleotide sequence: TGTGCCAGCAGCTTCAGGGAGGGAGAGACCCAGTACTTC. It translates to CASSFREGETQYF.

V is TRBV30 and J is TRBJ2-7; TRBD2 matches 8 bases. The J segment lost 5 bases and the V segment lost 0 bases, leaving 18 bases of the junction unmatched. Germline CDR1 reads GTSNPN; CDR2 reads SVGIG (reference sequence). This CDR3 comprises 18 residues. CDR3 region: CAWSVPTSAAGASHEQYF. The CDR3 DNA is TGTGCCTGGAGTGTACCTACTTCGGCAGCGGGAGCTAGCCACGAGCAGTACTTC.

This clone rates as large. The chain combines TRBV14 with TRBJ1-1, with 7 bases identical to TRBD1. The CDR3 consists of 14 residues. Germline V gene sequence: CDR1 SGHDN, CDR2 FVKESK. After removal of 0 bases from V and 6 bases from J, the junction contained 4 bases not matched to a gene. CDR3 residues: CASSQEDRFAEAFF. The CDR3 coding sequence is TGTGCCAGCAGCCAAGAGGACAGGTTTGCTGAAGCTTTCTTT.

This clone has just a few counts. The chain combines TRBV27 with TRBJ2-7; a possible D gene is TRBD1 (6 bases). V lost 1 base, J lost 2 bases, and 15 bases lay in between. CDR1 is MNHEY, CDR2 SMNVEV, per germline (reference sequence). This CDR3 region has 16 residues. This CDR3 is CASSLWAGDETYEQYF. CDR3 nucleotide sequence: TGTGCCAGCAGTTTATGGGCAGGGGACGAAACCTACGAGCAGTACTTC.

The chain is built from TRBV10-3 and TRBJ2-7; D is ambiguous. Germline V gives CDR1 ENHRY, CDR2 SYGVKD. Trimming cost V 5 bases and J 7 bases, with 9 bases left between them. This CDR3 is 11 amino acids long. CDR3 protein: CAISPAREQYF. The CDR3 DNA sequence: TGTGCCATCAGTCCGGCTCGGGAGCAGTACTTC.

This clone was found once. The V and J genes are TRBV6-6 and TRBJ1-2; tentative D call: TRBD1 (5 bases). From germline, CDR1 is MNHNY and CDR2 SVGAGI (reference sequence). The V end was cut by 6 bases, the J end by 4 bases, with 12 bases between. The CDR3 spans 13 residues. The CDR3 nucleotides are TGTGCCAGCAGCCCGGACATTATCTATGGCTACACCTTC. Its translation is CASSPDIIYGYTF.

This clone has only a few counts. V and J are TRBV28 and TRBJ2-7; 9 bases are shared with TRBD2. This CDR3 contains 14 residues. In germline, CDR1 is MDHEN, CDR2 SYDVKM. The J segment lost 4 bases and the V segment lost 6 bases, leaving 7 bases of the junction unmatched. In DNA form, the CDR3 reads TGTGCCAGCAGCCCGACTAGCGGCCAATACGAGCAGTACTTC. It translates to CASSPTSGQYEQYF.

The chain employs TRBV5-6 and TRBJ2-3; perhaps TRBD1 as D (6 bases). This CDR3 has 15 amino acids. Trimming stripped 4 bases from V and 2 bases from J, with 14 bases between. Germline assignment: CDR1 SGHDT and CDR2 YYEEEE. The CDR3 loop is CASSRLTGITDTQYF. The CDR3 DNA reads TGTGCCAGCAGCCGCCTAACAGGGATCACAGATACGCAGTATTTT.

This clone has just one count. The chain has TRBV29-1 and TRBJ2-6, with TRBD1 identical over 10 bases. Unmatched junction bases numbered 5, after V lost 3 bases and J lost 3 bases. The CDR3 extends over 16 amino acids. Looked up from germline, CDR1 is SQVTM and CDR2 is ANQGSEA. This CDR3 reads CSVDATGGNGANVLTF. For the CDR3, the DNA is TGCAGCGTTGATGCGACAGGGGGCAATGGGGCCAACGTCCTGACTTTC.

The V call is TRBV18, the J call TRBJ2-7; no clear D. CDR3 length equals 13 residues. V lost 4 bases and J lost 5, with 12 bases in between. Germline V lookup: CDR1 KGHSH, CDR2 LQKENI. Here the CDR3 DNA reads TGTGCCAGCTCACAATACTCAAGTAACGAGCAGTACTTC. Its protein product is CASSQYSSNEQYF.

The chain is built from TRBV11-3 and TRBJ1-2; no clear D. Germline V gives CDR1 SGHNT, CDR2 YENEEA. Trimming left V 4 bases short and J 6 bases short, with 18 bases between. The CDR3 is made up of 15 amino acids. CDR3 DNA sequence: TGTGCCAGCAGCTCCGACGGGCCCCGAAGGGATGGCTACACCTTC. Translated: CASSSDGPRRDGYTF.

The chain links TRBV15 to TRBJ2-7; D ambiguous. Germline V gene sequence: CDR1 LNHNV, CDR2 YYDKDF (reference sequence). V lost 1 base and J 6 bases, leaving 7 bases between the germline ends. This CDR3 is built from 12 residues. DNA of the CDR3: TGTGCCACCAGCAGAGGGGGTCTCGAGCAGTACTTC. It is translated as CATSRGGLEQYF.

This chain links TRBV18 with TRBJ1-3; D is undetermined. The ends were cut back, 3 bases at V and 0 bases at J, with 12 bases in the middle. Germline-derived CDR1 and CDR2 are KGHSH and LQKENI. The length of the CDR3 is 16 residues. The CDR3 is CASSPESLSSGNTIYF. DNA for the CDR3: TGTGCCAGCTCACCCGAAAGCCTGTCCTCTGGAAACACCATATATTTT.

The chain recombines TRBV30 with TRBJ1-1; D gene ambiguous. This CDR3 contains 10 residues. Trimming took off 0 bases at V and 11 bases at J, with 7 bases between the two ends. CDR1 GTSNPN and CDR2 SVGIG come from the germline V gene (reference sequence). DNA of the CDR3: TGTGCCTGGAGTGTACATCCCGCTTTCTTT. Its translation is CAWSVHPAFF.

CDR3 protein: CSLGTRRETQYF. The CDR3 DNA sequence: TGCAGCCTAGGTACCAGGCGAGAGACCCAGTACTTC. The chain recombines TRBV29-1 with TRBJ2-5; the D is unclear. Per the germline V gene, CDR1 is SQVTM and CDR2 is ANQGSEA. Trimming cost V 8 bases and J 4 bases, with 14 bases left between them. CDR3 size: 12 residues.

The chain has TRBV30 and TRBJ2-6; D not certain. Germline V gives CDR1 GTSNPN, CDR2 SVGIG (reference sequence). The ends were cut back, 5 bases at V and 0 bases at J, with 5 bases in the middle. The CDR3 length is 13 residues. The chain's CDR3 is CAWEPSGANVLTF. The DNA for the CDR3 is TGTGCCTGGGAACCCTCTGGGGCCAACGTCCTGACTTTC.